Below are 5 T cell receptor beta chains sequenced from a single sample in a study of blood T cell repertoires in COVID-19. The assay was immunoSEQ multiplex PCR, and TCRdb's table has in-frame clones only and misses some. In the table there are approximately 170,000 clones, approximately 86% of which are singletons. The sample consisted of peripheral blood. The receptors originated from a man in his fifties or sixties who had recovered from COVID-19.

This rearrangement joins TRBV6-2 or TRBV6-3 to TRBJ2-1; 10 nucleotides match TRBD1. The CDR3 sequence is 14 residues long. J lost 8 bases, V lost 4 bases, and 5 bases had no gene match. Looked up from germline, CDR1 is MNHEY and CDR2 is SVGEGT. Here the CDR3 DNA reads TGTGCCAGCAGTTCGGACAGGGGGAGCGATGAGCAGTTCTTC. Translation: CASSSDRGSDEQFF.

The chain carries TRBV6-4 and TRBJ1-6; D unclear. CDR1 is MRHNA, CDR2 SNTAGT, per germline. With 6 bases removed from V and 7 bases from J, the gap between germline ends came to 10 bases. The length of the CDR3 is 13 residues. In nucleotides, the CDR3 is TGTGCCAGCAGCGCTTACTTAAATTCACCCCTCCACTTT. This sequence encodes CASSAYLNSPLHF.

J is TRBJ2-5 and V is TRBV4-1, with TRBD1 matching over 9 bases. V dropped 4 bases and J dropped 5; count of bases not matched to a gene: 14. This CDR3 has 17 residues. Germline V gene data show CDR1 as MGHRA and CDR2 as YSYEKL. In nucleotides, the CDR3 is TGCGCCAGCAGCCTCGTAAAGAGAGCCGGGACAGGGGAGACCCAGTACTTC. It specifies CASSLVKRAGTGETQYF.

The chain carries TRBV11-3 and TRBJ2-3; D remains unclear. From germline, CDR1 is SGHNT and CDR2 YENEEA. This CDR3 is built from 13 residues. The V and J ends lost 4 bases and 5 bases respectively, with 10 bases between them. In DNA form, the CDR3 reads TGTGCCAGCAGCTCCACTCCGGTAGATACGCAGTATTTT. This encodes CASSSTPVDTQYF.

This sequence joins TRBV4-1 and TRBJ1-5, with 8 bases that match TRBD1. The ends lost 0 bases at V and 4 bases at J; junction bases unmatched: 11. This CDR3 spans 18 amino acids. Germline values: CDR1 MGHRA, CDR2 YSYEKL. CDR3 bases: TGCGCCAGCAGCCAAGAATCTTTTACAGGGGGGGGAAATCAGCCCCAGCATTTT. Its protein is CASSQESFTGGGNQPQHF.